The source of this T cell receptor beta chain is a study of T cell repertoires in cytomegalovirus infection. Points from the study as a whole: Clonotype analysis showed dominance of the ex vivo response by HLA-C-restricted CMV-specific TCR beta clonotypes.

The CDR3 is 19 amino acids. The germline V and J ends were trimmed by 5 bases and 2 bases, with 25 bases remaining between them. CDR1 MNHGY and CDR2 SAAAGT come from the germline V gene. TCRdb itself ran the reads through MiXCR, one entry per CDR3 protein. The table has around 210,000 distinct CDR3 sequences, approximately 7% seen once. A few counts support this clonotype. Its antigen is unknown. The rearrangement links TRBV6-8 to TRBJ2-1; no clear D gene. Sequences were obtained from PBMCs. This TCR came from a human donor in good health (CMV status not recorded). Some clones in this sample may be carry-over from other donors' samples. CDR3 bases: TGTGCCAGCAGTCCTCCAAATCCCCCTGGACGGGCCCCCTACAATGAGCAGTTCTTC. Translation: CASSPPNPPGRAPYNEQFF.